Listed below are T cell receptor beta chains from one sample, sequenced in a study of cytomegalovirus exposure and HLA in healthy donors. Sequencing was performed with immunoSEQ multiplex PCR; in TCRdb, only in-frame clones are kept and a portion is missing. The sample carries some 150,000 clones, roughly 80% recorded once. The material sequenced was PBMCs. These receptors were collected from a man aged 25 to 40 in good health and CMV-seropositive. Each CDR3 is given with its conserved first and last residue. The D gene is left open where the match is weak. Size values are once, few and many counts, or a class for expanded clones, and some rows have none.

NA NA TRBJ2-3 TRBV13 CASSLGGVGADTQYF TGTGCCAGCAGCTTAGGCGGGGTGGGTGCAGATACGCAGTATTTT
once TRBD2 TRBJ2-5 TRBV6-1 CAAGGEETQYF TGTGCCGCCGGGGGGGAAGAGACCCAGTACTTC
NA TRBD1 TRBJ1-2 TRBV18 CASAERLGQDNYGYTF TGTGCCAGCGCAGAGAGGTTGGGACAGGATAACTATGGCTACACCTTC
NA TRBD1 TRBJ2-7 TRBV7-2 CASSSRQGSYEQYF TGTGCCAGCAGCTCCAGACAGGGCTCCTACGAGCAGTACTTC
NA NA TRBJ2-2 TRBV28 CASMNRALAGELFF TGTGCCAGCATGAACAGGGCGTTGGCCGGGGAGCTGTTTTTT
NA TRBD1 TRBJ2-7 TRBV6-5 CASRGDRVVYEQYF TGTGCCAGCAGAGGGGACAGGGTAGTTTACGAGCAGTACTTC
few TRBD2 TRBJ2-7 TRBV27 CASSSLWGGYYEQYF TGTGCCAGCAGTTCCCTGTGGGGGGGGTACTACGAGCAGTACTTC
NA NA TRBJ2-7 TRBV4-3 CASSQGLGGDYEQYF TGCGCCAGCAGCCAAGGGCTCGGGGGAGATTACGAGCAGTACTTC
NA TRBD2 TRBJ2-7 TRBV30 CAWTGGERYEQYF TGTGCCTGGACTGGGGGGGAGCGGTACGAGCAGTACTTC
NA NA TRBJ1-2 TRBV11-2 CASSFWGDSGYTF TGTGCCAGCAGCTTTTGGGGGGATTCTGGCTACACCTTC
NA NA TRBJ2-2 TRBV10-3 CAISESVTSNTGELFF TGTGCCATCAGTGAGTCGGTAACTAGCAACACCGGGGAGCTGTTTTTT
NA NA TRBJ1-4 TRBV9 CASSNRQLNEKLFF TGTGCCAGTAGTAATAGACAGTTAAATGAAAAACTGTTTTTT
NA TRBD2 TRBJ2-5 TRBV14 CASSQDHGGVVETQYF TGTGCCAGCAGCCAAGATCATGGGGGGGTTGTGGAGACCCAGTACTTC
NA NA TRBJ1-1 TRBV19 CVTAISSEAFF TGTGTCACCGCGATAAGTTCTGAAGCTTTCTTT
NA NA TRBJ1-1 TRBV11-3 CASSSGQGWNTEAFF TGTGCCAGCAGCTCAGGACAAGGCTGGAACACTGAAGCTTTCTTT
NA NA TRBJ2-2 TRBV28 CASSSRTVGSGELFF TGTGCCAGCAGCTCCCGGACAGTGGGATCCGGGGAGCTGTTTTTT
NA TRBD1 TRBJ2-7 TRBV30 CAWSYGTGINEQYF TGTGCCTGGAGTTACGGGACAGGGATCAACGAGCAGTACTTC
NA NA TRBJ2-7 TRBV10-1 CASSEAQGYEQYF TGCGCCAGCAGTGAGGCGCAGGGCTACGAGCAGTACTTC
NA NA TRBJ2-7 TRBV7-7 CASSLGPSSYEQYF TGTGCCAGCAGCTTGGGCCCGAGCTCCTACGAGCAGTACTTC
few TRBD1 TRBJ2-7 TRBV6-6 CASSLHGQGSEQYF TGTGCCAGCAGCCTACATGGACAGGGAAGCGAGCAGTACTTC
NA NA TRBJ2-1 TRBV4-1 CASSQEGEGRQFF TGCGCCAGCAGTCAGGAGGGAGAAGGTAGGCAGTTCTTC
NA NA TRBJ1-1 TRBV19 CASSIGRENTEAFF TGTGCCAGTAGTATTGGGAGGGAGAACACTGAAGCTTTCTTT
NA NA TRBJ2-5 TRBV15 CATSRGPTGQETQYF TGTGCCACCAGCAGAGGCCCGACAGGTCAAGAGACCCAGTACTTC
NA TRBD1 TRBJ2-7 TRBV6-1 CASSQPGQGAHEQYF TGTGCCAGCAGTCAACCGGGACAGGGGGCCCACGAGCAGTACTTC
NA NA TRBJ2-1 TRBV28 CASSIGPWQFF TGTGCCAGCAGTATCGGTCCTTGGCAGTTCTTC
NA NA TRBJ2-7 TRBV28 CASSLHYEQYF TGTGCCAGCAGTTTACACTACGAGCAGTACTTC
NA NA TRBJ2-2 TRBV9 CASSGDTRTTGELFF TGTGCCAGCAGCGGGGACACGCGGACCACCGGGGAGCTGTTTTTT
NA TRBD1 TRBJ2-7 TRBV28 CASRTGVLGEQYF TGTGCCAGCAGGACAGGGGTTTTGGGGGAGCAGTACTTC
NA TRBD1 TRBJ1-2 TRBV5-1 CASSLQGTGYRGYTF TGCGCCAGCAGCCTACAAGGGACAGGGTATCGGGGCTACACCTTC
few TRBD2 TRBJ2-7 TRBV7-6 CASSLESGGLYEQYF TGTGCCAGCAGCTTAGAGAGCGGGGGGCTCTACGAGCAGTACTTC
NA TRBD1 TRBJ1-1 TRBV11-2 CASSYTGGQTTEAFF TGTGCCAGCAGCTACACAGGGGGCCAAACCACTGAAGCTTTCTTT
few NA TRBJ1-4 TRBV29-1 CSVVNPGSHEKLFF TGCAGCGTTGTCAACCCCGGGTCTCATGAAAAACTGTTTTTT
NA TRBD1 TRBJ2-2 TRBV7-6 CASSRGQGHYPGELFF TGTGCCAGCAGCCGGGGACAGGGACATTATCCCGGGGAGCTGTTTTTT
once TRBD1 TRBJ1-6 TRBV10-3 CAIRTGSSYNSPLHF TGTGCCATCAGGACAGGGAGCTCCTATAATTCACCCCTCCACTTT
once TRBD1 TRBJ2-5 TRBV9 CASSPSTEGDRAQETQYF TGTGCCAGCAGCCCATCAACTGAGGGAGACAGGGCACAAGAGACCCAGTACTTC
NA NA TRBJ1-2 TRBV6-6 CASIEWGGAGGYTF TGTGCCAGCATCGAATGGGGGGGGGCAGGTGGCTACACCTTC
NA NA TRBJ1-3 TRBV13 CASSLTHYSGNTIYF TGTGCCAGCAGCTTAACGCACTACTCTGGAAACACCATATATTTT
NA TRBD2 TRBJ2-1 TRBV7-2 CASSLPGLVRNEQFF TGTGCCAGCAGCTTACCAGGACTAGTCAGGAATGAGCAGTTCTTC
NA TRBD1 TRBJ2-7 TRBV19 CASSSHRDRGLYEQYF TGTGCCAGTAGTTCCCACCGGGACAGGGGTCTCTACGAGCAGTACTTC
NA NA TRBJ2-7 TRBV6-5 CASSFGRDYEQYF TGTGCCAGCAGTTTTGGCAGGGACTACGAGCAGTACTTC
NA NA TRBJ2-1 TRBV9 CASSVSYNEQFF TGTGCCAGCAGCGTATCGTACAATGAGCAGTTCTTC
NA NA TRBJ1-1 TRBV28 CATLTGMNTEAFF TGTGCCACCTTAACAGGGATGAACACTGAAGCTTTCTTT
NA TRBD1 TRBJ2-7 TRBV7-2 CASSNPGGNYEQYF TGTGCCAGCAGTAATCCAGGGGGAAACTACGAGCAGTACTTC
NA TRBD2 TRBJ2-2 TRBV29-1 CSVPGGSGTTNTGELFF TGCAGCGTGCCGGGGGGTAGCGGTACTACGAACACCGGGGAGCTGTTTTTT
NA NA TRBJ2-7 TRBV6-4 CASSDYGRGSYEQYF TGTGCCAGCAGTGACTATGGCAGGGGATCCTACGAGCAGTACTTC
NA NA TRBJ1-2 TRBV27 CASRGVSYGYTF TGTGCCAGTCGGGGTGTTTCCTATGGCTACACCTTC
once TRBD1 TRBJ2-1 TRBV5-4 CASSARQGDEQFF TGTGCCAGCAGCGCTAGACAGGGCGATGAGCAGTTCTTC
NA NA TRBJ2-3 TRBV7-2 CASSSLTDTQYF TGTGCCAGCAGCTCCCTCACAGATACGCAGTATTTT
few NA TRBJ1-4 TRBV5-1 CASSFGQTNEKLFF TGCGCCAGCAGCTTCGGACAGACTAATGAAAAACTGTTTTTT
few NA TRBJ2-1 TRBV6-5 CASSLWGDEQFF TGTGCCAGCAGTTTATGGGGGGATGAGCAGTTCTTC
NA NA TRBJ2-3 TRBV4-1 CASSQNREWMADTQYF TGCGCCAGCAGCCAGAACAGGGAGTGGATGGCAGATACGCAGTATTTT
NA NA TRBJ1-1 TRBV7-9 CASSPRSSNTEAFF TGTGCCAGCAGCCCCCGGAGTTCGAACACTGAAGCTTTCTTT
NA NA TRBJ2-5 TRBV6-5 CASGSLKTQYF TGTGCCAGCGGCTCCCTGAAGACCCAGTACTTC
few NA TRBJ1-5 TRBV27 CAINAGGNQPQHF TGTGCCATCAACGCGGGGGGGAATCAGCCCCAGCATTTT